Below are 3 T cell receptor beta chains sequenced from a single sample in a study of blood T cell repertoires in COVID-19. Here immunoSEQ multiplex PCR was the method, and the copy in TCRdb shows in-frame clones only, minus some. The sample records hundreds of thousands of clones, around 87% being singletons. Sequenced input: peripheral blood. The receptors come from a woman in her fifties or sixties with COVID-19, enrolled during active disease.

J is TRBJ1-2 and V is TRBV6-5; weak D call: TRBD1 (6 bases). Germline V gene data show CDR1 as MNHEY and CDR2 as SVGAGI. The CDR3 totals 15 residues. V was cut by 6 bases and J by 4 bases, with 18 bases left in between. The CDR3 DNA reads as TGTGCCAGCAGCAGACTACAGGGTTCCGTCTATGGCTACACCTTC. Residues: CASSRLQGSVYGYTF.

The genes are TRBV5-4 and TRBJ1-1; 7 bases align to TRBD1. The CDR3 sequence is 13 residues long. Looked up from germline, CDR1 is SGHNT and CDR2 is YYREEE (reference sequence). After removal of 0 bases from V and 8 bases from J, the junction contained 4 bases not matched to a gene. CDR3 sequence: CASSLGTGREAFF. CDR3 bases: TGTGCCAGCAGCTTGGGGACAGGTCGAGAAGCTTTCTTT.

This rearrangement joins TRBV10-3 to TRBJ1-5; 8 nucleotides agree with TRBD1. The CDR3 totals 15 residues. Trimming took 2 bases from V and 5 from J; bases not matched to a gene: 5. The V gene's germline CDR1 is ENHRY and CDR2 SYGVKD. CDR3 protein: CAISESGQGDQPQHF. CDR3 nucleotide sequence: TGTGCCATCAGTGAGAGTGGACAGGGAGATCAGCCCCAGCATTTT.